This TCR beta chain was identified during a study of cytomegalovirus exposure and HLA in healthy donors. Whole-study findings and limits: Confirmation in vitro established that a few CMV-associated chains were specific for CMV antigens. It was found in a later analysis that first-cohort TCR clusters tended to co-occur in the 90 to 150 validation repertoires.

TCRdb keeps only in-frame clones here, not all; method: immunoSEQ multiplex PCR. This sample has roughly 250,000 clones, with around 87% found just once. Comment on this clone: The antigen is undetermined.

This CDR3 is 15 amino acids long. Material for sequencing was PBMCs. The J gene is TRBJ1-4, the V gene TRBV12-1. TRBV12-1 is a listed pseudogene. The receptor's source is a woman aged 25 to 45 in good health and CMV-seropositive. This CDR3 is CASSLRGSVREKLFF. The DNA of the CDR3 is TGTGCCAGCAGCCTAAGAGGGAGCGTTCGGGAAAAACTGTTTTTT.